The rows below give T cell receptor beta chains drawn from one sample of a study of blood T cells in healthy people across ages. A single record per CDR3 protein comes from TCRdb applying MiXCR to the 5' RACE reads. The table lists hundreds of thousands of distinct CDR3 sequences, around a fifth of them singletons. Sequenced input: blood. These TCRs come from a man between 65 and 85 years old in good health. The CDR3 runs from the conserved cysteine through the conserved F or W. The D gene is left open where the match is weak. Size values are once, few and many counts, or a class for expanded clones, and some rows have none.

V gene,clone size,D gene,J gene,CDR3 DNA,CDR3 protein
TRBV29-1,NA,NA,TRBJ2-2,TGCAGCGGCTCGGGGAACACCGAGGAGCTGTTTTTT,CSGSGNTEELFF
TRBV4-3,NA,NA,TRBJ2-2,TGCGCCAGCAGCCCCCTCGGGGCCGGGGAGCTGTTTTTT,CASSPLGAGELFF
TRBV6-5,many,NA,TRBJ2-1,TGTGCCAGCAGAAGACTAGGGGACAATGAGCAGTTCTTC,CASRRLGDNEQFF
TRBV6-1,NA,TRBD1,TRBJ2-7,TGTGCCAGCAGGCCGGGACAGGGGTCCCTTTTAAACTACGAGCAGTACTTC,CASRPGQGSLLNYEQYF
TRBV7-6,NA,TRBD2,TRBJ2-5,TGTGCCAGCAGCCCTAGCGGGACCGAGCAAGAGACCCAGTACTTC,CASSPSGTEQETQYF
TRBV7-6,NA,NA,TRBJ2-2,TGTGCCAGCAGCGTAGGGGCGGTGGGGGAGCTGTTTTTT,CASSVGAVGELFF
TRBV7-2,NA,TRBD1,TRBJ2-1,TGTGCCAGCAGCACCACAGGGGCCCCCTACAATGAGCAGTTCTTC,CASSTTGAPYNEQFF
TRBV20-1,NA,NA,TRBJ1-1,TGCAGTGCCCCGAGGGGGGGAGCGAACACTGAAGCTTTCTTT,CSAPRGGANTEAFF
TRBV28,NA,TRBD2,TRBJ2-7,TGTGCCAGCAGCTTAACAGGGGGGGGGCTAGCGGGAGGTAACTACGAGCAGTACTTC,CASSLTGGGLAGGNYEQYF
TRBV20-1,NA,NA,TRBJ2-3,TGCAGTGCTAGGGGGGGGGCCACAGATACGCAGTATTTT,CSARGGATDTQYF
TRBV7-8,NA,NA,TRBJ2-5,TGTGCCAGCAGCTTAGACGTAGGCAGGGGAGGAGAGACCCAGTACTTC,CASSLDVGRGGETQYF
TRBV21-1,few,NA,TRBJ2-1,TGTGCCAGCAGCAATGACAATGAGCAGTTCTTC,CASSNDNEQFF
TRBV20-1,NA,TRBD2,TRBJ2-3,TGCAGTGCTCTCTCAACTAGCGGGAGGGCAGATACGCAGTATTTT,CSALSTSGRADTQYF
TRBV20-1,NA,TRBD2,TRBJ2-1,TGCAGTGCTAGCGGGAGGCCCTCCTACAATGAGCAGTTCTTC,CSASGRPSYNEQFF
TRBV14,NA,NA,TRBJ1-1,TGTGCCAGCAGCCAAGATGGACCGACTCGGGCTTTCTTT,CASSQDGPTRAFF
TRBV20-1,few,NA,TRBJ2-1,TGCAGTGCTAGTTCAGGAGCCCCCTACAATGAGCAGTTCTTC,CSASSGAPYNEQFF
TRBV18,few,TRBD2,TRBJ2-1,TGTGCCAGCTCACGGCGGGAGGGCCTGAATGAGCAGTTCTTC,CASSRREGLNEQFF
TRBV10-2,NA,TRBD1,TRBJ1-2,TGCGCCAGCAGTGTATCGGACAGGCTCTATGGCTACACCTTC,CASSVSDRLYGYTF
TRBV5-1,NA,NA,TRBJ2-3,TGCGCCAGCAGCAACCCAGGGGTACGTGCGGAAGATACGCAGTATTTT,CASSNPGVRAEDTQYF
TRBV27,many,NA,TRBJ2-1,TGTGCCAGCAGTTTTAAGTCAGGGGTTAGACATGAGCAGTTCTTC,CASSFKSGVRHEQFF
TRBV10-1,few,TRBD1,TRBJ2-1,TGCGCCAGCAGTACCGGGACAGGGGGTCGCAATGAGCAGTTCTTC,CASSTGTGGRNEQFF
TRBV19,few,NA,TRBJ2-3,TGTGCCAGTAGTATTAAGTCTGGGGATACGCAGTATTTT,CASSIKSGDTQYF
TRBV20-1,NA,NA,TRBJ2-1,TGCAGTGCTCAGACGGGATGGTCCTACAATGAGCAGTTCTTC,CSAQTGWSYNEQFF
TRBV7-9,NA,TRBD1,TRBJ2-1,TGTGCCAGCAGCTTAGACGGACAGGTCTACAATGAGCAGTTCTTC,CASSLDGQVYNEQFF
TRBV2,few,TRBD1,TRBJ2-1,TGTGCCAGCAGTGAGGGCAGGGGGCTCTACAATGAGCAGTTCTTC,CASSEGRGLYNEQFF
TRBV29-1,NA,TRBD1,TRBJ2-7,TGCAGCGTTGTTCCGGGACAGGGGATTTACGAGCAGTACTTC,CSVVPGQGIYEQYF
TRBV5-1,few,NA,TRBJ2-3,TGCGCCAGCAGCTTGTCGGGAGCGGAGGATACGCAGTATTTT,CASSLSGAEDTQYF
TRBV5-1,few,NA,TRBJ2-1,TGCGCCAGCAGCACCCAGACCTACAATGAGCAGTTCTTC,CASSTQTYNEQFF
TRBV9,NA,NA,TRBJ2-2,TGTGCCAGCAGCGTAGCCTCAGGGGGGACCGGGGAGCTGTTTTTT,CASSVASGGTGELFF
TRBV28,few,NA,TRBJ2-4,TGTGCCAGCACTTCCCCTGGGTCCAAAAACACTCAGTACTTC,CASTSPGSKNTQYF
TRBV20-1,NA,NA,TRBJ2-7,TGCAGTGCTAGTCCCGGTTCCTACGAGCAGTACTTC,CSASPGSYEQYF
TRBV25-1,NA,NA,TRBJ2-7,TGTGCCAGCAGCGCCAGGGCGGGCCTCTCCTACGAGCAGTACTTC,CASSARAGLSYEQYF
TRBV5-1,few,NA,TRBJ1-3,TGCGCCAGCAGCTTGGATCAACCAGCCCTTGGGCACACCATATATTTT,CASSLDQPALGHTIYF
TRBV24-1,many,NA,TRBJ2-4,TGTGCCACCAGTGCTACGGAAGGGACCCACCCAGACATTCAGTACTTC,CATSATEGTHPDIQYF
TRBV3-1,NA,NA,TRBJ1-1,TGTGCCAGCAGCCAAGATAATGGTGCAGGGTTAGGAGCTTTCTTT,CASSQDNGAGLGAFF
TRBV6-2/TRBV6-3,NA,TRBD1,TRBJ1-1,TGTGCCAGCAGTTACGTCAGGGGGCGGACTGAAGCTTTCTTT,CASSYVRGRTEAFF
TRBV4-1,many,NA,TRBJ2-7,TGCGCCAGCAGCCAAGATACCGGGACGTTACCCTACGAGCAGTACTTC,CASSQDTGTLPYEQYF
TRBV28,few,NA,TRBJ2-4,TGTGCCAGCAGTTTATTTGGAGAGGACAGAGCCAAAAACATTCAGTACTTC,CASSLFGEDRAKNIQYF
TRBV20-1,few,NA,TRBJ1-1,TGCAGTGCTCTCAAGACTCAGGGTAGCACTGAAGCTTTCTTT,CSALKTQGSTEAFF
TRBV29-1,few,TRBD2,TRBJ2-1,TGCAGCGGTGAAGGGACTAGCCGGAATGGGCAGTTCTTC,CSGEGTSRNGQFF
TRBV6-5,NA,NA,TRBJ2-7,TGTGCCAGCAGTCGTCCCGGATACGAGCAGTACTTC,CASSRPGYEQYF
TRBV7-9,NA,NA,TRBJ2-1,TGTGCCAGCAGCTTAGCGAGAACGCTAATATACAATGAGCAGTTCTTC,CASSLARTLIYNEQFF
TRBV5-1,NA,NA,TRBJ2-1,TGCGCCAGCAGCTTGAAATTCGGGGGTGAGCAGTTCTTC,CASSLKFGGEQFF
TRBV12-3/TRBV12-4,once,NA,TRBJ2-3,TGTGCCAGCCTCCCAGAATTTGCCACAGATACGCAGTATTTT,CASLPEFATDTQYF
TRBV5-1,NA,NA,TRBJ2-3,TGCGCCAGCAGCTTGTCCCATCCCACAGATACGCAGTATTTT,CASSLSHPTDTQYF
TRBV4-3,NA,TRBD2,TRBJ2-1,TGCGCCAGCAGCCAGGGACTAGCGGGAGTCCTCGAGCAGTTCTTC,CASSQGLAGVLEQFF
TRBV27,NA,NA,TRBJ2-5,TGTGCCAGCAGAAAGCACGAAACCCAAGAGACCCAGTACTTC,CASRKHETQETQYF
TRBV29-1,NA,NA,TRBJ1-3,TGCAGCGTTGCCATATCGAGCTCTGGAAGCACCATATATTTT,CSVAISSSGSTIYF
TRBV27,NA,NA,TRBJ1-1,TGTGCCAGTTCCTTGCACCCTGAAGCTTTCTTT,CASSLHPEAFF
TRBV29-1,few,NA,TRBJ2-3,TGCAGCGTTGCGCCAGCTACAGATACGCAGTATTTT,CSVAPATDTQYF
TRBV4-1,few,NA,TRBJ2-3,TGCGCCAGCAGCCAAGACGGGGGGCGATGGTCTAGCACAGATACGCAGTATTTT,CASSQDGGRWSSTDTQYF
TRBV18,many,TRBD1,TRBJ2-5,TGTGCCAGCTCACCAGGGACAGCTGGGGAGACCCAGTACTTC,CASSPGTAGETQYF
TRBV7-6,few,TRBD2,TRBJ2-5,TGTGCCAGCAGCCCCGTCGGGACTAAAGAGACCCAGTACTTC,CASSPVGTKETQYF
TRBV2,NA,TRBD2,TRBJ2-1,TGTGCCAGCAGTACGACTAGCGGGAGGGCCATTGAGCAGTTCTTC,CASSTTSGRAIEQFF
TRBV4-3,few,TRBD2,TRBJ2-3,TGCGCCAGCAGCCCCTTTAGCGGGAGCACAGATACGCAGTATTTT,CASSPFSGSTDTQYF
TRBV3-1,few,TRBD1,TRBJ2-6,TGTGCCAGCAGCCAAGAGGACAGGGGTTCACTCGTCCTGACTTTC,CASSQEDRGSLVLTF
TRBV20-1,few,TRBD2,TRBJ2-2,TGCAGTGCTAGAGATCGGGGCGGGAGCGCTTCTACCGGGGAGCTGTTTTTT,CSARDRGGSASTGELFF
TRBV20-1,few,NA,TRBJ2-5,TGCAGTGCTCCGGGACCGCACCAAGAGACCCAGTACTTC,CSAPGPHQETQYF
TRBV20-1,few,TRBD2,TRBJ2-3,TGCAGTGCTGGGGCGGCTAGCGGATTCACAGATACGCAGTATTTT,CSAGAASGFTDTQYF